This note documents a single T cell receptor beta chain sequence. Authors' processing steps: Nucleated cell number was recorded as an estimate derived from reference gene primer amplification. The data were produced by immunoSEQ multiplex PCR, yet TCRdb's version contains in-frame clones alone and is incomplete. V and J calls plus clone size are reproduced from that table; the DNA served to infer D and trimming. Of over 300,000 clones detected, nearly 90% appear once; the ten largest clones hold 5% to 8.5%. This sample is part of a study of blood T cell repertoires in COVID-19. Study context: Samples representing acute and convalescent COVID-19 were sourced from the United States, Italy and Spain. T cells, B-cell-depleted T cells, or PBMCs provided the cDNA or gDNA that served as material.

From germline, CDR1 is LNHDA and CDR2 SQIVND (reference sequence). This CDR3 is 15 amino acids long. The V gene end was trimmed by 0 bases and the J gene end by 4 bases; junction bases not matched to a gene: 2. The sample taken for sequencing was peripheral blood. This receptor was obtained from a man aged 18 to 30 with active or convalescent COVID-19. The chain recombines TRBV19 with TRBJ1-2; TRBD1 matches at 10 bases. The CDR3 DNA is TGTGCCAGTAGTATAGAAGGGACAGGGGTCTATGGCTACACCTTC. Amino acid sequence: CASSIEGTGVYGYTF.